The text below deals with one T cell receptor beta chain. Its antigen remains undetermined. Within one base of it there is no much larger clone, and no base qualities were kept. The data belong to a study of a mutant IDH1 vaccine in newly diagnosed glioma (dated by TCRdb to the early 2020s). In the study overall: Eight vaccinations were administered to patients in weeks 1, 3, 5, 7, 11, 15, 19 and 23, corresponding to visits V03 through V10. For exploratory analyses, roughly 25 treated patients had longitudinal TCRB deep sequencing done wherever samples were available. Of the 32 treated patients, about 62% were male and approximately 38% were female, and the mean age was roughly 40 years. Vaccination began 4-6 weeks after radiotherapy alone, or alongside temozolomide cycles in the chemotherapy-containing groups. Six visits were used for peripheral blood collection: V03 (baseline), V05, V07, V10, V12 and V13. Prior to enrollment, patients had been given standard therapy consisting of radiotherapy alone, temozolomide alone, or radiochemotherapy with temozolomide, with the combination given to most patients. Overall results and qualifications from the work: Immune responses induced by the vaccine were seen in approximately 93% of patients across multiple MHC alleles. Availability determined which PBMC samples were chosen for TCRB deep sequencing. Pseudoprogression appeared unrelated to alterations in the top peripheral T cell clonotypes detected by TCRB sequencing. It was noted by the authors that analyses of patient blood samples could not be reproduced owing to sample limitations.

V was cut back by 4 bases and J by 7 bases, leaving a gap of 11 bases between them. Reading from cysteine to phenylalanine, the CDR3 counts 13 amino acids. CDR3 DNA only is kept here, 39 bases in frame from base 1. CDR1 and CDR2 are read off the germline V gene as SGHDN and FVKESK. Libraries were made using the immunoSEQ multiplex PCR assay. Rearranged TCR beta chain sequences were amplified with the hsTCRB Kit following the manufacturer's protocol. Sequencing of TCRB libraries was carried out on an Illumina MiSeq. The published analysis was carried out like this. Demultiplexing, trimming and gene mapping were performed with the kit vendor's proprietary platform. In TCRdb, the immuneACCESS table is reduced to in-frame sequences with V and J assigned. These tables do not hold every clone; where another copy was compared, an unresolved V gene accounts for under half, and the others remain unexplained. That table supplies the V and J calls and clone size; D and trimming were determined from the DNA. The sample records about 26,000 clones, approximately 79% of which are singletons. The top ten constitute approximately 7.7% of the sample.

According to the study, the label for this sample's time point signals: week 5, during vaccination. Every vaccine dose consisted of 300 ug of a 20-mer mutant IDH1 peptide in Montanide, administered subcutaneously together with topical imiquimod. Newly diagnosed WHO grade 3 or 4 IDH1-mutant astrocytomas showing loss of nuclear ATRX were present in the donors. The samples were drawn from NOA16, a multicentre, single-arm, open-label phase I trial in Germany that tested a mutant IDH1 peptide vaccine in humans for the first time. Genomic DNA for TCRB sequencing was extracted from EDTA blood using the DNeasy Blood and Tissue Kit.

Sequenced here: PBMCs, sampled from a glioma patient whose treatment included an IDH1 peptide vaccine. The sequence joins TRBV14 to TRBJ2-1; a confident D gene designation cannot be given. The origin of this receptor is a middle-aged man with glioma. Some clones in this sample may be carry-over from other donors' samples. The DNA is as follows: TGTGCCAGCAGCCGGGCCGGGTTAAATGAGCAGTTCTTC. This yields the protein CASSRAGLNEQFF.